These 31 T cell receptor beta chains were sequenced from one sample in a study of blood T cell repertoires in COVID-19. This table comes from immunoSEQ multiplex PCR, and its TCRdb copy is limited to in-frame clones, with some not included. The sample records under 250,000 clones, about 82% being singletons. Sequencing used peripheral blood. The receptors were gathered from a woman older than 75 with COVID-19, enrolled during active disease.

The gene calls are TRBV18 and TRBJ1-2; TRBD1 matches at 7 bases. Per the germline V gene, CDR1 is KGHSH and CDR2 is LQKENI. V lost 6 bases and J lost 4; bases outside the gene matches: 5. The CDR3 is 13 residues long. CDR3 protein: CASSPDRSYGYTF. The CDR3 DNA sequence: TGTGCCAGCTCCCCGGACAGGTCCTATGGCTACACCTTC.

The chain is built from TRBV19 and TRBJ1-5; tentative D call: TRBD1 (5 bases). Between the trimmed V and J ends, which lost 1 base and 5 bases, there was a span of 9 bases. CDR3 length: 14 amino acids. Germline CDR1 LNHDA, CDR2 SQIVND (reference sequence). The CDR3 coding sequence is TGTGCCAGTAGTATAGTCATAGGGGATCAGCCCCAGCATTTT. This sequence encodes CASSIVIGDQPQHF.

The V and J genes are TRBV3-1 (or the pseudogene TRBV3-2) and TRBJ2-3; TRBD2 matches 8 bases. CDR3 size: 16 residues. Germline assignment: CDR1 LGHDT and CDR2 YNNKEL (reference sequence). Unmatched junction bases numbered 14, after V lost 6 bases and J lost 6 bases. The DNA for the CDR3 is TGTGCCAGCAGTCGCTCTCGGGGGGGGATTCCCGATACGCAGTATTTT. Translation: CASSRSRGGIPDTQYF.

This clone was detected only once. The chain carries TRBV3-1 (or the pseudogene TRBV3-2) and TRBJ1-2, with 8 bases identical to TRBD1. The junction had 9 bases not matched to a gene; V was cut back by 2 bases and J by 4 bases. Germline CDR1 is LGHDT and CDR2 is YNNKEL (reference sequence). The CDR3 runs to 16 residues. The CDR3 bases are TGTGCCAGCAGCCAACCTATGACAGGGGCGGGCTATGGCTACACCTTC. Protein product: CASSQPMTGAGYGYTF.

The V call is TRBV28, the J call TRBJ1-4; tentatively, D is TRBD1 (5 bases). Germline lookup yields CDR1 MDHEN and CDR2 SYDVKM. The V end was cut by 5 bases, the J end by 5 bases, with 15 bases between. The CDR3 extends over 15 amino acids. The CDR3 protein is CASSLSRGGNEKLFF. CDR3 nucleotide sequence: TGTGCCAGCAGTCTATCTAGGGGAGGAAATGAAAAACTGTTTTTT. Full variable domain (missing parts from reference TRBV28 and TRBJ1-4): DVKVTQSSRYLVKRTGEKVFLECVQDMDHENMFWYRQDPGLGLRLIYFSYDVKMKEKGDIPEGYSVSREKKERFSLILESASTNQTSMYLCASSLSRGGNEKLFFGSGTQLSVL.

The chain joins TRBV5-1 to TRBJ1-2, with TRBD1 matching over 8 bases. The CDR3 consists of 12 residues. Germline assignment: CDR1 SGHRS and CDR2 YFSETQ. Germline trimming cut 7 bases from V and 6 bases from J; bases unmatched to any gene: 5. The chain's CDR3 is CASGQGTNGYTF. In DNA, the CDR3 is TGCGCCAGCGGACAGGGCACCAATGGCTACACCTTC.

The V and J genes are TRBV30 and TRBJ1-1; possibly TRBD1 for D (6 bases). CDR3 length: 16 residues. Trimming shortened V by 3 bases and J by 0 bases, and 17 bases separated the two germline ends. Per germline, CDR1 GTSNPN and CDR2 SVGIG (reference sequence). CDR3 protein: CAWRMRGGRMNTEAFF. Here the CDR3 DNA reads TGTGCCTGGAGAATGAGGGGGGGCAGGATGAACACTGAAGCTTTCTTT.

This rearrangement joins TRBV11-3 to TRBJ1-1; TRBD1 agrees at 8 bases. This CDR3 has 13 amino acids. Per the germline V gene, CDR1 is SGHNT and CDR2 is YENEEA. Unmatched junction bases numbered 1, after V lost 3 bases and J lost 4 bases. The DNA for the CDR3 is TGTGCCAGCAGCTTTACAGGGGGCACTGAAGCTTTCTTT. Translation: CASSFTGGTEAFF.

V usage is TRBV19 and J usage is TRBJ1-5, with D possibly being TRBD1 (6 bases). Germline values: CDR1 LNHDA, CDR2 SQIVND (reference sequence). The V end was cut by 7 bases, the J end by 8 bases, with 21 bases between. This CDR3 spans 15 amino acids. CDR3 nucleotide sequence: TGTGCCAGTATTTCCAACAGGGCTGGGACGGAGCCCCAGCATTTT. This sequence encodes CASISNRAGTEPQHF.

CDR3 protein: CASSDRGNSPLHF. The CDR3 coding sequence is TGTGCCAGCAGCGATAGGGGAAATTCACCCCTCCACTTT. The J gene is TRBJ1-6, the V gene TRBV9; maybe TRBD1 (5 bases). Deletions cut 3 bases from V and 7 bases from J, with 8 bases between. The CDR3 runs to 13 residues. Germline V gene lookup returns CDR1 SGDLS and CDR2 YYNGEE. Drawing the rest from reference TRBV9 and TRBJ1-6, the complete variable domain is DSGVTQTPKHLITATGQRVTLRCSPRSGDLSVYWYQQSLDQGLQFLIQYYNGEERAKGNILERFSAQQFPDLHSELNLSSLELGDSALYFCASSDRGNSPLHFGNGTRLTVT.

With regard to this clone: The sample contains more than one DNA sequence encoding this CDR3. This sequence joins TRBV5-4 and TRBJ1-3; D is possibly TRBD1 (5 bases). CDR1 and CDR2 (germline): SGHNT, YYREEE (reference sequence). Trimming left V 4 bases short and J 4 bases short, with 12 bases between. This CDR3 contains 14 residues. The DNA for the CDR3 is TGTGCCAGCAGCCCGCAGGGTTCAGGAAACACCATATATTTT. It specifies CASSPQGSGNTIYF. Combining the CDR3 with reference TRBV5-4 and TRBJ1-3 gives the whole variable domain ETGVTQSPTHLIKTRGQQVTLRCSSQSGHNTVSWYQQALGQGPQFIFQYYREEENGRGNFPPRFSGLQFPNYSSELNVNALELDDSALYLCASSPQGSGNTIYFGEGSWLTVV.

DNA for the CDR3: TGCGCCAGCAGCTTGGGGACAGGACACTATGGCTACACCTTC. This translates into CASSLGTGHYGYTF. The V gene is TRBV5-1, the J gene TRBJ1-2; 7 nucleotides agree with TRBD1. V shed 0 bases, J shed 3 bases, and the junction held 2 bases outside the gene matches. CDR1 and CDR2 from the germline V gene are SGHRS and YFSETQ. The CDR3 has 14 amino acids.

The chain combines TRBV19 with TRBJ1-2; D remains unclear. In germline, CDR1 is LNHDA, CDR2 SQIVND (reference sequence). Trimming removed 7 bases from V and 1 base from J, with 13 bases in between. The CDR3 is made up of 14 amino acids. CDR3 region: CASTRSQINYGYTF. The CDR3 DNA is TGTGCCAGTACCCGTTCTCAGATTAACTATGGCTACACCTTC.

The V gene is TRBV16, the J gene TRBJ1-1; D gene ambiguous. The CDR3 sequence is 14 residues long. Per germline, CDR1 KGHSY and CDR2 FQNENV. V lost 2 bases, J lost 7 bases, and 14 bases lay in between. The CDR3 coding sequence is TGTGCCAGCAGCCAACTTAATTTGGGCATTGAAGCTTTCTTT. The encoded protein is CASSQLNLGIEAFF.

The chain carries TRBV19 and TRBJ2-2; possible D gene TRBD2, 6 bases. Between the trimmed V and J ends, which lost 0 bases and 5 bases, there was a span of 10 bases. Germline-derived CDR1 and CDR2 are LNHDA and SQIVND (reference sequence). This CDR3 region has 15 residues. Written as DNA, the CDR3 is TGTGCCAGTAGTATAGACGGGGGTCGGACCGGGGAGCTGTTTTTT. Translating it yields CASSIDGGRTGELFF.

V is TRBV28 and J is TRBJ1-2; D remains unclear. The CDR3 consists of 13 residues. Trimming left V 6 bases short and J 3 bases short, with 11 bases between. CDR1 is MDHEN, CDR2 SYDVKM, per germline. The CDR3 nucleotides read TGTGCCAGCAGCACTCAGGCCGACTATGGCTACACCTTC. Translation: CASSTQADYGYTF.

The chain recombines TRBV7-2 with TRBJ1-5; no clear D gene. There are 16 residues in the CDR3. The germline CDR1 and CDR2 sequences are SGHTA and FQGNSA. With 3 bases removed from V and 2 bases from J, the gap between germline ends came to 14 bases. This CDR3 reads CASSFSPVRGNQPQHF. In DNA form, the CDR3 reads TGTGCCAGCAGCTTCTCTCCGGTCCGTGGCAATCAGCCCCAGCATTTT.

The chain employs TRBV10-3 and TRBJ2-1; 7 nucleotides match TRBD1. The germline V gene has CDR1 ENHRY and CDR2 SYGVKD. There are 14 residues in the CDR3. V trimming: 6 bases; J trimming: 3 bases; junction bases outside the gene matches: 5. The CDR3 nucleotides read TGTGCCATCAGGACCCGGGACAGCTACAATGAGCAGTTCTTC. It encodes CAIRTRDSYNEQFF.

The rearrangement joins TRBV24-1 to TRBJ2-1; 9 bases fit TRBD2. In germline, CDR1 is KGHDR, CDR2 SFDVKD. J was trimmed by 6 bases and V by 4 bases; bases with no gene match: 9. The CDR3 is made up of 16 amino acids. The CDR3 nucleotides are TGTGCCACCAGTGAGTCGAGCGGGGGGAGGATCAATGAGCAGTTCTTC. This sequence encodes CATSESSGGRINEQFF.

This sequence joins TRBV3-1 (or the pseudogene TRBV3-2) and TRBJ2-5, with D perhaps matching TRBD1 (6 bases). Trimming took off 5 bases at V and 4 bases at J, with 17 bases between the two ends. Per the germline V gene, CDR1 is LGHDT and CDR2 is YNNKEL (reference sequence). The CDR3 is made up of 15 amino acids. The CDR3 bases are TGTGCCAGCAGCGATCCATCAGGGGCTGGAGAGACCCAGTACTTC. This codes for CASSDPSGAGETQYF.

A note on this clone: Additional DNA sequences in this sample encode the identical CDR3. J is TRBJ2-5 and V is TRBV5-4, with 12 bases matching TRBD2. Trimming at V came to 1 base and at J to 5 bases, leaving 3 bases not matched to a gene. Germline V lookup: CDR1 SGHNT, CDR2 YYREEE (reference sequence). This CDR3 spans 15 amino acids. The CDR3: CASSLPSGGAETQYF. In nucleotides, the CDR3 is TGTGCCAGCAGCTTGCCTAGCGGGGGGGCGGAGACCCAGTACTTC.

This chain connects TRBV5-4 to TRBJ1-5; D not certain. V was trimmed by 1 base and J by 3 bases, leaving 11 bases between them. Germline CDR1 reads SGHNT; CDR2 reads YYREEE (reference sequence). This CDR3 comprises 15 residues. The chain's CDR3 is CASSLYGVPNQPQHF. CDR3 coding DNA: TGTGCCAGCAGCTTGTACGGGGTCCCCAATCAGCCCCAGCATTTT.

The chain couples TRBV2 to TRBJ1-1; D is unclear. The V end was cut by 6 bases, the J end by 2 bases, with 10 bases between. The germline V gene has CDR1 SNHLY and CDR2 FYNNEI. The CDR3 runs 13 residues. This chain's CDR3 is CASRGRPNTEAFF. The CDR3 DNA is TGTGCCAGCAGGGGCAGGCCAAACACTGAAGCTTTCTTT.

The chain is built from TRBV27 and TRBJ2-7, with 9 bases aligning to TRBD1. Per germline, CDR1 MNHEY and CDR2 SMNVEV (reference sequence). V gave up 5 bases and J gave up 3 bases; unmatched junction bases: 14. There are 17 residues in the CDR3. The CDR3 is CASSRGFKGQGNYEQYF. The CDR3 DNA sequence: TGTGCCAGCAGTCGTGGCTTTAAGGGACAGGGTAACTACGAGCAGTACTTC.

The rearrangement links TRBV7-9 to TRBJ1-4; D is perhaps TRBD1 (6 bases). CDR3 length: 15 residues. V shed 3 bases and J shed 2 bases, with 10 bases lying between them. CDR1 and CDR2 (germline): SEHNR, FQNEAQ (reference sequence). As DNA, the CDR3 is TGTGCCAGCAGCTTGGCCACAGGGACTAATGAAAAACTGTTTTTT. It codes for CASSLATGTNEKLFF.

The CDR3, as DNA: TGTGCCAGCAGCTTAAACAGGGATGAACTGTTTTTT. This codes for CASSLNRDELFF. The rearrangement uses TRBV3-1 (or the pseudogene TRBV3-2) and TRBJ1-4; tentatively, D is TRBD1 (6 bases). The V gene lost 5 bases and the J gene lost 12 bases, with 13 bases spanning the gap. Germline CDR1 is LGHDT and CDR2 is YNNKEL (reference sequence). The CDR3 length is 12 residues.

The CDR3 DNA is TGTGCCAGCAGCTTCCTCCAAGAGACCCAGTACTTC. This sequence encodes CASSFLQETQYF. The chain carries TRBV5-4 and TRBJ2-5, with D uncertain. CDR3 length equals 12 residues. Germline V CDR1 and CDR2: SGHNT, YYREEE (reference sequence). V gave up 2 bases and J gave up 1 base, with 3 bases separating them.

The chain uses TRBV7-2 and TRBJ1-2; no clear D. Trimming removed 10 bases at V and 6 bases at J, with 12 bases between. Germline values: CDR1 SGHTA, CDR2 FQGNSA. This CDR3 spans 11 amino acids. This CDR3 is CATGDRHGYTF. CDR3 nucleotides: TGTGCCACCGGGGATAGACATGGCTACACCTTC.

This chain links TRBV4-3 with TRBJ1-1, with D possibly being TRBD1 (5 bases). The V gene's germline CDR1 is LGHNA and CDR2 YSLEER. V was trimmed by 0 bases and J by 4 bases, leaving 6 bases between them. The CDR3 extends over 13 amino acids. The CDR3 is CASSQEDSTEAFF. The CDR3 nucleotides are TGCGCCAGCAGCCAAGAAGACAGCACTGAAGCTTTCTTT.

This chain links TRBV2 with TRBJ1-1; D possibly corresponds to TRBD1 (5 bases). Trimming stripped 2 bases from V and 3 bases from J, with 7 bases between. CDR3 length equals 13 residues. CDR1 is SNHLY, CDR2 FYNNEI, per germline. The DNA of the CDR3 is TGTGCCAGCAGTGAAAAGGGGTACACTGAAGCTTTCTTT. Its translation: CASSEKGYTEAFF.

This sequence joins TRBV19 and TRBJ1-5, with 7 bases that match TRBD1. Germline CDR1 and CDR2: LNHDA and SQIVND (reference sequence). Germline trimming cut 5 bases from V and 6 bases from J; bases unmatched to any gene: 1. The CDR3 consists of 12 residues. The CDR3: CASSDRVQPQHF. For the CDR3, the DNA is TGTGCCAGTAGTGACAGGGTTCAGCCCCAGCATTTT.